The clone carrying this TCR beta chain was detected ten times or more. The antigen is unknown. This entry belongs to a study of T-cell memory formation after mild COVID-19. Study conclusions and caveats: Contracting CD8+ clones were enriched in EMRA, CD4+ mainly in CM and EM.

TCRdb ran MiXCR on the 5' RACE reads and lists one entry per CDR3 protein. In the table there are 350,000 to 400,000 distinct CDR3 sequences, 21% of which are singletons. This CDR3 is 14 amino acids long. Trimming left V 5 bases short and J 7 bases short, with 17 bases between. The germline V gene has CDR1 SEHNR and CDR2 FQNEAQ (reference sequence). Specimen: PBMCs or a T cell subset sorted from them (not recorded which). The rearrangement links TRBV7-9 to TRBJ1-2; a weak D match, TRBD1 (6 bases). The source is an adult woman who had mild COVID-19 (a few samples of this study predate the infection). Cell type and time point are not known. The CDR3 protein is CASSLGQKATGYTF. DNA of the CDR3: TGTGCCAGCAGCCTCGGACAGAAGGCCACTGGCTACACCTTC.